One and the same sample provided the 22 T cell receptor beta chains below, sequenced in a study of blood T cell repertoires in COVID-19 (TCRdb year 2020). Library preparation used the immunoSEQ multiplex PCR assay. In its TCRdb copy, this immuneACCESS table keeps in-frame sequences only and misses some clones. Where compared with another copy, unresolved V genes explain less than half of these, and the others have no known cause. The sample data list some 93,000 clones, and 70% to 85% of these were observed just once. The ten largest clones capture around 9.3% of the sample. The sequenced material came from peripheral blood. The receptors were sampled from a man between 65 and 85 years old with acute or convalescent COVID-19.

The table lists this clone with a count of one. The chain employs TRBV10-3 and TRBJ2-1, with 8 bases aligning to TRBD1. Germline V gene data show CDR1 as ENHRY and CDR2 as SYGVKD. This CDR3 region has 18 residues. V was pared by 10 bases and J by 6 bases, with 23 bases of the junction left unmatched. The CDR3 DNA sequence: TGTGCCACCTCTATACTTCCACCCCGGGACAGGCGGGCCAATGAGCAGTTCTTC. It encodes CATSILPPRDRRANEQFF.

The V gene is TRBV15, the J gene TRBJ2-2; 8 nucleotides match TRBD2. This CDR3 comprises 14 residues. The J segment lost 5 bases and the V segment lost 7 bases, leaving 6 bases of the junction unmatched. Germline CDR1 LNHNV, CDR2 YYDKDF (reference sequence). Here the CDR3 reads CATKISSGTGELFF. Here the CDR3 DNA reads TGTGCCACCAAGATCTCTAGCGGGACCGGGGAGCTGTTTTTT.

The DNA for the CDR3 is TGTGCCAGCAGCTTAATGGGGGCGGGAGGGTATTACAATGAGCAGTTCTTC. Translated, it gives CASSLMGAGGYYNEQFF. The rearrangement joins TRBV7-3 to TRBJ2-1; TRBD2 matches at 9 bases. CDR3 length: 17 amino acids. Germline values: CDR1 SGHTA, CDR2 FQGTGA. V dropped 1 base and J dropped 4; count of bases not matched to a gene: 8.

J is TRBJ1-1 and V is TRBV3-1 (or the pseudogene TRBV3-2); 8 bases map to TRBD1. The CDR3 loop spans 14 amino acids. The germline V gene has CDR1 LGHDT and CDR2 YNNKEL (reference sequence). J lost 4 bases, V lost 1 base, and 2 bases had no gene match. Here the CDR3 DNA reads TGTGCCAGCAGCCAAGGACAGGGGTTCACTGAAGCTTTCTTT. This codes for CASSQGQGFTEAFF.

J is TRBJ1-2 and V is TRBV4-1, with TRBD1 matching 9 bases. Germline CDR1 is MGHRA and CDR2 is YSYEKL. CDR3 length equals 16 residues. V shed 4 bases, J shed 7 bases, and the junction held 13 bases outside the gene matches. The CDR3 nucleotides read TGCGCCAGCAGCCGATCCGGGACAGGGACCTTCCTTGGCTACACCTTC. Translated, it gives CASSRSGTGTFLGYTF.

This CDR3 reads CASYQGLYGYTF. In nucleotides, the CDR3 is TGTGCCAGCTACCAGGGCCTTTATGGCTACACCTTC. The chain couples TRBV6-5 to TRBJ1-2, with a tentative D call TRBD1 (5 bases). The CDR3 spans 12 residues. Trimming removed 8 bases at V and 5 bases at J, with 12 bases between. CDR1 is MNHEY, CDR2 SVGAGI, per germline.

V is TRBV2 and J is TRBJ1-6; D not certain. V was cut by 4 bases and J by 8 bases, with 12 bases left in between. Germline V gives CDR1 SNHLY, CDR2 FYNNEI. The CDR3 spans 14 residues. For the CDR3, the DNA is TGTGCCAGCAGTGGTGAGGCTAAGCATTCACCCCTCCACTTT. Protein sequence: CASSGEAKHSPLHF.

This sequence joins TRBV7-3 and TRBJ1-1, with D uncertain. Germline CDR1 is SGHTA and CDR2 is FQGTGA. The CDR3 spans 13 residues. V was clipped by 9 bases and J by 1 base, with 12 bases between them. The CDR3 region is CASGEGPNTEAFF. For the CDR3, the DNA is TGTGCCAGTGGGGAGGGCCCGAACACTGAAGCTTTCTTT. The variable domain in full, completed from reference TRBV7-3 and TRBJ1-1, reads GAGVSQTPSNKVTEKGKYVELRCDPISGHTALYWYRQSLGQGPEFLIYFQGTGAADDSGLPNDRFFAVRPEGSVSTLKIQRTERGDSAVYLCASGEGPNTEAFFGQGTRLTVV.

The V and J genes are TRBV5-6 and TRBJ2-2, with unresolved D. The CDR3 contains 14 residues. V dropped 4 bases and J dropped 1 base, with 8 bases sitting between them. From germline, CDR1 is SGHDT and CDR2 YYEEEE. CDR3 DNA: TGTGCCAGCAGCCTGTTCCTGAACACCGGGGAGCTGTTTTTT. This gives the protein CASSLFLNTGELFF.

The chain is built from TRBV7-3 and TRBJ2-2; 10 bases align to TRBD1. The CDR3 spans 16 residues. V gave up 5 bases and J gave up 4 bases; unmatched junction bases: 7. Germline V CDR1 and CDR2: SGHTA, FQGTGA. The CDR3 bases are TGTGCCAGCAGCGAGCGGACAGGGGGGAGCACCGGGGAGCTGTTTTTT. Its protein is CASSERTGGSTGELFF.

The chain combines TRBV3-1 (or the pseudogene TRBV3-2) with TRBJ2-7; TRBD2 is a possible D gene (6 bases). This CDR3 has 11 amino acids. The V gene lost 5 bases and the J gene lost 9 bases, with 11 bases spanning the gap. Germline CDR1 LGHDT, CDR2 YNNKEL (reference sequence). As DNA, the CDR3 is TGTGCCAGCAGCTTTAGCGGCGCGCAGTACTTC. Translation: CASSFSGAQYF.

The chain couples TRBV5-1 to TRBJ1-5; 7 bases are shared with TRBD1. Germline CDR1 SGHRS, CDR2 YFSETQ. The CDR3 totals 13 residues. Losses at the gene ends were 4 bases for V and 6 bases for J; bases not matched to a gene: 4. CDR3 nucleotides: TGCGCCAGCAGCATACAGGGGCCTCAGCCCCAGCATTTT. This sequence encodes CASSIQGPQPQHF.

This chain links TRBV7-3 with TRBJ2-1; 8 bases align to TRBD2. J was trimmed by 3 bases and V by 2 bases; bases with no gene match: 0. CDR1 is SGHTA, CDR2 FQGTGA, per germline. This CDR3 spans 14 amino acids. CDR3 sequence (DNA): TGTGCCAGCAGCTTAGCGGGAGGCTACAATGAGCAGTTCTTC. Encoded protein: CASSLAGGYNEQFF.

The CDR3 DNA is TGTGCCAGCTCACCGGGGGGGGTTTACAATGAGCAGTTCTTC. Translating it yields CASSPGGVYNEQFF. This chain connects TRBV18 to TRBJ2-1, with 7 bases identical to TRBD2. Germline V gives CDR1 KGHSH, CDR2 LQKENI. The CDR3 is 14 amino acids. The V gene end was trimmed by 3 bases and the J gene end by 4 bases; junction bases not matched to a gene: 3.

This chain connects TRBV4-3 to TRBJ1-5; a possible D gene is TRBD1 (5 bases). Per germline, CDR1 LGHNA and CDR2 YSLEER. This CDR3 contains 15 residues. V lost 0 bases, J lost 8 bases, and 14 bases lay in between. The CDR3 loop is CASSQDRRIGEPQHF. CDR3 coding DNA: TGCGCCAGCAGCCAAGATAGGCGGATAGGGGAGCCCCAGCATTTT.

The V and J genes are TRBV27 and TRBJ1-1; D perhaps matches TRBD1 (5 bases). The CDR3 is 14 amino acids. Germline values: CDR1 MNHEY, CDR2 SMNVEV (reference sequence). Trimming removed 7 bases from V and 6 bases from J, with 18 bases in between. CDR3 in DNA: TGTGCCAGCATCGTCAGGGTAAAGGACGCTGAAGCTTTCTTT. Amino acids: CASIVRVKDAEAFF.

CDR3 nucleotide sequence: TGTGCCAGCAGCCGGGTCCAGGGACAGGGGGCAACGAATGAGCAGTTCTTC. This codes for CASSRVQGQGATNEQFF. This rearrangement joins TRBV5-4 to TRBJ2-1; TRBD1 agrees at 12 bases. The V and J ends lost 4 bases and 7 bases, in that order; junction bases with no gene match: 12. Germline loops: CDR1 SGHNT, CDR2 YYREEE (reference sequence). This CDR3 comprises 17 residues.

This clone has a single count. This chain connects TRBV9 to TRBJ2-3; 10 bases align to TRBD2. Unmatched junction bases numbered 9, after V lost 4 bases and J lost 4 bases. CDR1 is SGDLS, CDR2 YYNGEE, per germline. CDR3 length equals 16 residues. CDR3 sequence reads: CASSRGPSGSADTQYF. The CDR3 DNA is TGTGCCAGCAGCCGGGGGCCTAGCGGGAGCGCAGATACGCAGTATTTT. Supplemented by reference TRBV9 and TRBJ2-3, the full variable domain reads DSGVTQTPKHLITATGQRVTLRCSPRSGDLSVYWYQQSLDQGLQFLIQYYNGEERAKGNILERFSAQQFPDLHSELNLSSLELGDSALYFCASSRGPSGSADTQYFGPGTRLTVL.

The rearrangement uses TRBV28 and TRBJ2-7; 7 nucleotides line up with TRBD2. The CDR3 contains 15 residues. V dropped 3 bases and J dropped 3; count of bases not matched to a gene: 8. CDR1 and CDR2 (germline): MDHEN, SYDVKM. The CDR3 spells CASSFGSSGGYEQYF. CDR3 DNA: TGTGCCAGCAGTTTTGGTTCTAGCGGTGGCTACGAGCAGTACTTC.

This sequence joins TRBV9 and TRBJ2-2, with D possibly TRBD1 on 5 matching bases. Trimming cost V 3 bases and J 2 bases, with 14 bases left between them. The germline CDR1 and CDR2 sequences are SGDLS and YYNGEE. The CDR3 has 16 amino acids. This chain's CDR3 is CASSAVTESNTGELFF. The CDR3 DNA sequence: TGTGCCAGCAGCGCAGTGACAGAGAGTAACACCGGGGAGCTGTTTTTT.

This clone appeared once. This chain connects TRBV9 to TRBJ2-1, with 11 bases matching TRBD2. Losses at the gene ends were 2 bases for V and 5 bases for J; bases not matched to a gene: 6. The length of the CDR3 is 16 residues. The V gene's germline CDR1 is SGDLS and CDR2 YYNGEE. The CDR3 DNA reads TGTGCCAGCAGCGTTAGCGGGGGGGCCCGGAACAATGAGCAGTTCTTC. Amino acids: CASSVSGGARNNEQFF.

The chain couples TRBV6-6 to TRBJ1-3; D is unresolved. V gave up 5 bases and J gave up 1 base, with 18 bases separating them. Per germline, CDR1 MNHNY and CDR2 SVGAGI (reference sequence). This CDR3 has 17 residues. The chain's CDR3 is CASSHFGATGSGNTIYF. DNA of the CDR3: TGTGCCAGCAGTCATTTCGGTGCCACGGGGTCTGGAAACACCATATATTTT.